This note documents a single T cell receptor (beta chain) sequence. These data belong to a study of blood T cell repertoires in COVID-19. Turning to the study itself: Nucleic acid was either cDNA or gDNA, and it came from T cells, B-cell-depleted T cells, or PBMCs.

CDR1 and CDR2 (germline): LGHNA, YSLEER. J was trimmed by 8 bases and V by 0 bases; bases with no gene match: 2. The CDR3 sequence is 13 residues long. Sequenced by immunoSEQ multiplex PCR; TCRdb stores in-frame clones only, minus some. The profile covers 25,000 to 30,000 clones, with about 91% appearing a single time and under 20% taken by the ten largest. The clonotype was recovered from a man between 65 and 85 years old with acute or convalescent COVID-19. This chain links TRBV4-3 with TRBJ1-2; 8 nucleotides line up with TRBD1. The specimen sequenced was peripheral blood. The CDR3 DNA is TGCGCCAGCAGCCAAGAAGGACAGGGAGGCTACACCTTC. Translation: CASSQEGQGGYTF.